This T cell receptor (beta chain) is from a study of blood T cell repertoires in COVID-19. At the level of the study: Samples representing acute and convalescent COVID-19 were sourced from the United States, Italy and Spain. Sources were T cells, B-cell-depleted T cells, or PBMCs; the material itself was cDNA or gDNA.

CDR1 is SGHRS and CDR2 is YFSETQ in the germline V gene. This CDR3 spans 13 amino acids. With 4 bases removed from V and 0 bases from J, the gap between germline ends came to 7 bases. Libraries were prepared by immunoSEQ multiplex PCR; TCRdb keeps only in-frame clonotypes and omits some of them. The table lists some 130,000 clones, around 88% of them singletons. This TCR was sampled from a man aged 45 to 65 with acute or convalescent COVID-19. V is TRBV5-1 and J is TRBJ2-5; D is ambiguous. Input material: peripheral blood. CDR3 amino acids: CASSPDNQETQYF. The DNA of the CDR3 is TGCGCCAGCAGCCCCGACAACCAAGAGACCCAGTACTTC.